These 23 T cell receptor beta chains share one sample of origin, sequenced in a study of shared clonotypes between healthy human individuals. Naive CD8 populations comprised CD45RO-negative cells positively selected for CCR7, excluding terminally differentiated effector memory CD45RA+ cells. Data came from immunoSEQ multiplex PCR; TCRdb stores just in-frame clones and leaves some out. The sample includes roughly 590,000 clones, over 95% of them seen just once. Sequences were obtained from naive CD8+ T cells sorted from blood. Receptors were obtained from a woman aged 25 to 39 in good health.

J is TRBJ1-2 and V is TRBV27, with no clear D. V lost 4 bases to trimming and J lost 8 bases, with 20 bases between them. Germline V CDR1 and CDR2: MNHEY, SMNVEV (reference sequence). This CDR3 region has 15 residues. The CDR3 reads CASSYIGPTNEGYTF. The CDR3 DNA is TGTGCCAGCAGTTATATAGGCCCTACTAATGAGGGCTACACCTTC.

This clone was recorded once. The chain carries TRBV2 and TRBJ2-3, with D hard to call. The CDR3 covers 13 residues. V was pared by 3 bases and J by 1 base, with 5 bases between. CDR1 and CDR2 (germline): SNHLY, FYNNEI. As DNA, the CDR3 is TGTGCCAGCAGTGATACGGGCACAGATACGCAGTATTTT. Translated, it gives CASSDTGTDTQYF.

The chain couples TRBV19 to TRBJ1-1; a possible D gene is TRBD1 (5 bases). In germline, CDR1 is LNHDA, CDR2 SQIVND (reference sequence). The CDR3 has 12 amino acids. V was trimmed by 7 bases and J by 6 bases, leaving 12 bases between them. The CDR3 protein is CASKGLGPEAFF. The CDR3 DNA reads TGTGCCAGTAAGGGTTTGGGACCTGAAGCTTTCTTT.

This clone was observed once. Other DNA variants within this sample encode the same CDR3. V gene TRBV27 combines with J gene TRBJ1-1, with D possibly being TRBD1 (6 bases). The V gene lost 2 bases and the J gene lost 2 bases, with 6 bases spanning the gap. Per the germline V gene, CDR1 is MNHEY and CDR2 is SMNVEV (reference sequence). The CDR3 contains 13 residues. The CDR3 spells CASSLGTNTEAFF. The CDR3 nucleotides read TGTGCCAGCAGTTTAGGGACAAACACTGAAGCTTTCTTT.

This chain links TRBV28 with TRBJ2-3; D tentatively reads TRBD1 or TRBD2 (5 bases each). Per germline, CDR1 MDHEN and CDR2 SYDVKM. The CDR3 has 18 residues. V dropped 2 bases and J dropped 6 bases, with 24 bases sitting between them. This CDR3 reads CASSLTDFGLGVGDTQYF. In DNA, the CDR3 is TGTGCCAGCAGTTTAACCGATTTTGGTCTGGGGGTCGGGGATACGCAGTATTTT.

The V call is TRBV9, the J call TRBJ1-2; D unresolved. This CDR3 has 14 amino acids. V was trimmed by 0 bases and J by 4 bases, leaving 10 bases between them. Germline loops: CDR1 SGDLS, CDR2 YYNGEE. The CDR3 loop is CASSVADGSYGYTF. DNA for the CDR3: TGTGCCAGCAGCGTAGCGGACGGATCCTATGGCTACACCTTC.

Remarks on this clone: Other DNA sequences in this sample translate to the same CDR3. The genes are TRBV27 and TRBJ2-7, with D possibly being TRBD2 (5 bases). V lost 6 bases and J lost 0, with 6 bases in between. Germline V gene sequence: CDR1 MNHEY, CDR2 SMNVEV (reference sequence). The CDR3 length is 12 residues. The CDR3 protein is CASRGSSYEQYF. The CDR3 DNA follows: TGTGCCAGCAGAGGGAGCTCCTACGAGCAGTACTTC.

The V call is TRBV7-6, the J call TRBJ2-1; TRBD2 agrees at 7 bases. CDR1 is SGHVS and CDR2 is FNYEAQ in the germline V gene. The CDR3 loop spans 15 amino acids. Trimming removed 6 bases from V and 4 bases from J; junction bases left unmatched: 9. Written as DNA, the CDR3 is TGTGCCAGCAGTCAAGGGCTAGCGGAATACAATGAGCAGTTCTTC. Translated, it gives CASSQGLAEYNEQFF.

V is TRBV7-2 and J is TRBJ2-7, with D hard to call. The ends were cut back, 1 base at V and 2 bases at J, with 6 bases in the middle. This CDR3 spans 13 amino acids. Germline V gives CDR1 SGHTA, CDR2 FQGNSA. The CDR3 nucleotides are TGTGCCAGCAGCTTAGACTTCACCTACGAGCAGTACTTC. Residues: CASSLDFTYEQYF.

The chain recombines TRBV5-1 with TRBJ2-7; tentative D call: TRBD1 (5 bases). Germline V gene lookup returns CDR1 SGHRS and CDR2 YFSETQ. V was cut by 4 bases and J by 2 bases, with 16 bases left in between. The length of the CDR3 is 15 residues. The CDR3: CASSRGRTTTYEQYF. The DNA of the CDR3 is TGCGCCAGCAGCAGGGGTAGGACAACCACCTACGAGCAGTACTTC.

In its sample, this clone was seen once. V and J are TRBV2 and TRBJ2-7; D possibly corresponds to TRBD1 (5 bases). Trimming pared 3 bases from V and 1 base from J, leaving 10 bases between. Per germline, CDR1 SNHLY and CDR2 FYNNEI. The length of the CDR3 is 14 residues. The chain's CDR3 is CASSDRANSYEQYF. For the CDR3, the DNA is TGTGCCAGCAGTGACAGGGCCAATTCCTACGAGCAGTACTTC.

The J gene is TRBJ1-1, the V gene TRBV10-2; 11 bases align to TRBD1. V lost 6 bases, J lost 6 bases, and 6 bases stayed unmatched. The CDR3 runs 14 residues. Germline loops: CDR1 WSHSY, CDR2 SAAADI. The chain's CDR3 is CASRSGTGGAEAFF. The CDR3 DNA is TGCGCCAGCAGGTCCGGGACAGGGGGGGCTGAAGCTTTCTTT.

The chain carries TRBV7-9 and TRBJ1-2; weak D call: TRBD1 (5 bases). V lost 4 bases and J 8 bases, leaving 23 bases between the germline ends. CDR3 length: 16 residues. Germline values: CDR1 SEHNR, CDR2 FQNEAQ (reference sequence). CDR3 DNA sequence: TGTGCCAGCAGCTCCAGTCTCGGGGGAAGAGAGAGGGGCTACACCTTC. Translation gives CASSSSLGGRERGYTF.

CDR3 sequence: CATDGQPETEAFF. DNA of the CDR3: TGTGCAACCGACGGACAGCCGGAGACTGAAGCTTTCTTT. V usage is TRBV7-9 and J usage is TRBJ1-1, with D tentatively TRBD1 (6 bases). Per germline, CDR1 SEHNR and CDR2 FQNEAQ (reference sequence). This CDR3 has 13 amino acids.

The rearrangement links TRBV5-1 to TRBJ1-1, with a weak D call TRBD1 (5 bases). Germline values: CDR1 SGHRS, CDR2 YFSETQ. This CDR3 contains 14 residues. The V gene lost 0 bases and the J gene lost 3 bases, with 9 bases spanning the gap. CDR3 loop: CASSLAGYDTEAFF. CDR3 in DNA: TGCGCCAGCAGCTTGGCAGGGTATGACACTGAAGCTTTCTTT.

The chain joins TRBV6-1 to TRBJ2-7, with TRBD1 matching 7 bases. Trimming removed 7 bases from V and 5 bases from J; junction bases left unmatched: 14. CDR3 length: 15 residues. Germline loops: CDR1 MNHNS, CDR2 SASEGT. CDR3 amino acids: CASIHLGGAGHEQYF. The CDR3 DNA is TGTGCCAGCATACATCTAGGGGGCGCGGGTCACGAGCAGTACTTC.

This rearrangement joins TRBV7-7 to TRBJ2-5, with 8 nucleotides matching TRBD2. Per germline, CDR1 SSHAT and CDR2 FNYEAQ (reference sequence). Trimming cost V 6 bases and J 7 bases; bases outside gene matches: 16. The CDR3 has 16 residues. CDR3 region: CASSRGREGRVSTQYF. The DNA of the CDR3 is TGTGCCAGCAGTAGGGGTCGGGAGGGCCGTGTCTCGACCCAGTACTTC.

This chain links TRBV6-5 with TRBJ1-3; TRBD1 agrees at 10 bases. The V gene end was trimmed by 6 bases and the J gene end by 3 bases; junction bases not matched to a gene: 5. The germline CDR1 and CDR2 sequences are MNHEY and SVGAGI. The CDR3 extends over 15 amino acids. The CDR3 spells CASRSGTGVGNTIYF. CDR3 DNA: TGTGCCAGCAGGTCCGGGACAGGGGTTGGAAACACCATATATTTT.

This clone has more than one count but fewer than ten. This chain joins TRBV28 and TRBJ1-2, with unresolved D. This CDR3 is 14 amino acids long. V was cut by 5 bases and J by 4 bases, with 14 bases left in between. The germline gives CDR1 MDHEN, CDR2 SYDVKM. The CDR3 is CASSQTGIFYGYTF. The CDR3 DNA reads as TGTGCCAGCAGTCAAACCGGGATCTTCTATGGCTACACCTTC.

The CDR3 region is CASSYGGLNTEAFF. In DNA, the CDR3 is TGTGCCAGCAGTTACGGGGGCTTGAACACTGAAGCTTTCTTT. The rearrangement uses TRBV6-5 and TRBJ1-1; possible D gene TRBD1, 6 bases. The germline V and J ends were trimmed by 2 bases and 0 bases, with 7 bases remaining between them. CDR1 is MNHEY, CDR2 SVGAGI, per germline. The CDR3 contains 14 residues.

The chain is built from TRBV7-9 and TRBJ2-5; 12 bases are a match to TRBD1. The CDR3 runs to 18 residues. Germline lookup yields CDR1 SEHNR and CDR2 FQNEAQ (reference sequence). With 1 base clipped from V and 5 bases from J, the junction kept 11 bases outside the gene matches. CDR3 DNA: TGTGCCAGCAGCTTAGTCGGGACAGGGGGCGAGATAAGCGAGACCCAGTACTTC. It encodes CASSLVGTGGEISETQYF.

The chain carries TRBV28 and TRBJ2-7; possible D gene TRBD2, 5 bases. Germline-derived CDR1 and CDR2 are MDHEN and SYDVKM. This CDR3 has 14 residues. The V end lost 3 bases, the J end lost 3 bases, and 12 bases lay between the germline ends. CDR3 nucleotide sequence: TGTGCCAGCAGTTTCCTAGGGAGAGGCTACGAGCAGTACTTC. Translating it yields CASSFLGRGYEQYF.

The CDR3 is CASSLIRGTREPTSTDTQYF. For the CDR3, the DNA is TGCGCCAGCAGCTTAATACGAGGGACTAGGGAACCTACTAGCACAGATACGCAGTATTTT. The chain uses TRBV5-1 and TRBJ2-3; 8 bases fit TRBD2. The CDR3 runs 20 residues. Germline V lookup: CDR1 SGHRS, CDR2 YFSETQ. V shed 2 bases, J shed 0 bases, and the junction held 17 bases outside the gene matches.